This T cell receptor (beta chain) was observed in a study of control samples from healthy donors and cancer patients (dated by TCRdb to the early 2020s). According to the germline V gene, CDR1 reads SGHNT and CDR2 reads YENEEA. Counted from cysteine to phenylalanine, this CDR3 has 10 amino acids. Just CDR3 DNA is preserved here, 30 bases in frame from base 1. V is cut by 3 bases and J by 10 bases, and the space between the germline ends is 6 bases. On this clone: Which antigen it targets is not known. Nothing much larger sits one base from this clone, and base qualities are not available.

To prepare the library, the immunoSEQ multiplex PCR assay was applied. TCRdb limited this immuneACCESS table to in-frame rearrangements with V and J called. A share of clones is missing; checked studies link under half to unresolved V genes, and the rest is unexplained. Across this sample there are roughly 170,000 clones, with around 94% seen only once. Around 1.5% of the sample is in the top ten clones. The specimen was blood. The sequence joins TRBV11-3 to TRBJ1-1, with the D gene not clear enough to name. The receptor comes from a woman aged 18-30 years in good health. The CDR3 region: CASSLLGAFF. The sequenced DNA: TGTGCCAGCAGCTTGTTGGGAGCTTTCTTT. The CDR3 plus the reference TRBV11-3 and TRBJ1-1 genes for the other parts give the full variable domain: EAGVVQSPRYKIIEKKQPVAFWCNPISGHNTLYWYLQNLGQGPELLIRYENEEAVDDSQLPKDRFSAERLKGVDSTLKIQPAELGDSAVYLCASSLLGAFFGQGTRLTVV.